What follows are 9 T cell receptor beta chains derived from one specimen sequenced in a study of T cells in Graves' hyperthyroidism and ophthalmopathy. Template material for amplifying TCR beta CDR3 regions consisted of RNA transcripts. The primer set for the first-round RT-PCR of the TCR CDR3 was HTBI. TCRdb reprocessed the multiplex PCR reads with MiXCR, giving one entry per CDR3 protein. The profile shows roughly 700,000 distinct CDR3 sequences, about 15% of them singletons. The sequenced material came from blood. The receptor set was obtained from a woman under 30 with Graves' hyperthyroidism.

At least ten counts were recorded for this clonotype. V usage is TRBV7-9 and J usage is TRBJ2-5; D gene ambiguous. V was trimmed by 1 base and J by 0 bases, leaving 6 bases between them. Germline loops: CDR1 SEHNR, CDR2 FQNEAQ (reference sequence). This CDR3 spans 14 amino acids. Here the CDR3 reads CASSLGIDQETQYF. The CDR3 coding sequence is TGTGCCAGCAGCTTAGGTATAGACCAAGAGACCCAGTACTTC.

The genes are TRBV6-4 and TRBJ2-2; the D is unclear. The CDR3 extends over 14 amino acids. Germline V gene data show CDR1 as MRHNA and CDR2 as SNTAGT. V dropped 4 bases and J dropped 4 bases, with 10 bases sitting between them. The CDR3 DNA is TGTGCCAGCAGTGTTGGACCGGTCACCGGGGAGCTGTTTTTT. Its translation is CASSVGPVTGELFF.

The gene calls are TRBV20-1 and TRBJ2-4, with D maybe TRBD2 (7 bases). CDR1 and CDR2 (germline): DFQATT, SNEGSKA (reference sequence). V was shortened by 3 bases and J by 7 bases, with 22 bases between the two germline ends. The CDR3 runs to 16 residues. The CDR3 DNA is TGCAGTGCTAGCAAGGGGGGAGGGTTCGTTGGGAACATTCAGTACTTC. Residues: CSASKGGGFVGNIQYF.

Ten or more counts support this clonotype. In DNA form, the CDR3 reads TGCAGTGCTAGAGATAAGGGGGCTGTAGGTGGCTACACCTTC. Its protein is CSARDKGAVGGYTF. The chain joins TRBV20-1 to TRBJ1-2, with 7 bases fitting TRBD1. Unmatched junction bases numbered 8, after V lost 0 bases and J lost 7 bases. In germline, CDR1 is DFQATT, CDR2 SNEGSKA (reference sequence). The CDR3 spans 14 residues.

The genes are TRBV7-2 and TRBJ2-6; weak D call: TRBD2 (6 bases). Trimming shortened V by 5 bases and J by 2 bases, and 10 bases separated the two germline ends. The CDR3 spans 15 residues. From germline, CDR1 is SGHTA and CDR2 FQGNSA. The CDR3 sequence is CASSPGGTGANVLTF. CDR3 coding DNA: TGTGCCAGCAGCCCAGGAGGGACTGGGGCCAACGTCCTGACTTTC.

This clonotype was counted at least ten times. The V call is TRBV12-3 or TRBV12-4, the J call TRBJ2-7; D remains unclear. V was shortened by 0 bases and J by 1 base, with 7 bases between the two germline ends. CDR3 length equals 14 residues. DNA for the CDR3: TGTGCCAGCAGTTTAGCGGTGGGGTCCTACGAGCAGTACTTC. This codes for CASSLAVGSYEQYF.

V and J are TRBV3-1 and TRBJ1-3; D is possibly TRBD1 (6 bases). This CDR3 is built from 19 residues. The V end was cut by 0 bases, the J end by 3 bases, with 21 bases between. Germline V gives CDR1 LGHDT, CDR2 YNNKEL (reference sequence). CDR3 coding DNA: TGTGCCAGCAGCCAAGATTTCCCCCGTACGGGGGCGGGTGGAAACACCATATATTTT. Its protein is CASSQDFPRTGAGGNTIYF.

In regard to this clonotype: A read error is possible here, since a much larger clone lies one base away. The V and J genes are TRBV7-2 and TRBJ2-5; the D gene is possibly TRBD1 (5 bases). Per germline, CDR1 SGHTA and CDR2 FQGNSA. The length of the CDR3 is 13 residues. CDR3: CATGDRSGETRYF. The DNA for the CDR3 is TGTGCAACCGGAGACAGATCCGGAGAGACCCGGTACTTC. Combining the CDR3 with reference TRBV7-2 and TRBJ2-5 gives the whole variable domain GAGVSQSPSNKVTEKGKDVELRCDPISGHTALYWYRQSLGQGLEFLIYFQGNSAPDKSGLPSDRFSAERTGGSVSTLTIQRTQQEDSAVYLCATGDRSGETRYFGPGTRLLVL.

This sequence joins TRBV12-3 or TRBV12-4 and TRBJ1-1, with D maybe TRBD1 (5 bases). V was cut by 8 bases and J by 4 bases, with 14 bases left in between. The CDR3 consists of 13 residues. The CDR3 sequence is CASFPGGSTEAFF. CDR3 DNA sequence: TGTGCCAGCTTTCCCGGGGGGTCCACTGAAGCTTTCTTT.